This T cell receptor beta chain originates from a study of T-cell reconstitution after alpha-beta-depleted transplantation in children (dated by TCRdb to the mid-2010s). Notes on the research overall: Using TCR repertoire profiling, the study quantitatively followed how T-cell immune reconstitution unfolded in children after TCRalphabeta/CD19-depleted allogeneic hematopoietic cell transplantation. Overall study results and their limits: In some patients, the high TCRbeta diversity seen at day 60 was put down to recipient T cells and intrathymic progenitors that had survived conditioning. Over subsequent months, a decline in hyperexpanded clone frequencies was noted, and after one year, T-cell counts and TCRbeta diversity were mostly ascribed to newly produced T cells. About two months after transplant, the apparently early recovery of alphabetaT-cell counts reportedly depended on just several hundred clones that had expanded rapidly and came from non-depleted graft cells.

As to this clonotype: Its antigen is still unknown. Base qualities were left out, and no much larger clone turns up one base away.

Sample treatment or condition, as interpreted from the label and publication: allogeneic hematopoietic cell transplantation with graft depleted of TCRalphabeta T cells and CD19 B cells. The transplant recipients were children given TCRalphabeta/CD19-depleted allogeneic hematopoietic cell grafts. Library construction relied on PCR. The run used an Illumina HiSeq 2500. To normalize quantification of the TCRbeta repertoire, the TCR libraries were built with molecular barcoding that relied on unique molecular identifiers. Using fastp trimming at Q25 and MiXCR clonotype assembly, TCRdb reanalyzed the public sequencing data and kept in-frame beta chains. Rows with a matching CDR3 protein are joined into one entry that keeps the most common DNA and genes. The sample data list about 60,000 distinct CDR3 sequences, and approximately 43% of these were observed just once. Nearly 98% of the sample is held by the ten biggest clonotypes.

CDR1 and CDR2 are read off the germline V gene as MGHRA and YSYEKL. The CDR3, cysteine through phenylalanine, is 15 amino acids long. The retained sequence is limited to the CDR3, 45 bases, with the frame set at the first base. For this chain, trimming is 5 bases at the V end and 0 bases at the J end, and the number of junction bases without a gene match is 4. The material sequenced was PBMCs, mostly from graft donor cells, taken 360 days after TCRalphabeta/CD19-depleted stem cell transplant. The chain is assembled from TRBV4-1 and TRBJ2-3, and 8 junctional nucleotides match TRBD1. The clonotype was recovered from a male patient aged 10-17 years who had a stem cell transplant for acute lymphoblastic leukemia, so the T cells may come from the graft donor. In nucleotides, the sequence is TGCGCCAGCAGCTTCCGGGACAGGAGCACAGATACGCAGTATTTT. Translated, this gives CASSFRDRSTDTQYF.